These 28 T cell receptor beta chains originate from one sample sequenced in a study of cytomegalovirus exposure and HLA in healthy donors. Primers: 60 Vbeta forward and 13 Jbeta reverse. This table comes from immunoSEQ multiplex PCR, and its TCRdb copy is limited to in-frame clones, with some not included. Of fewer than 250,000 clones detected, about 79% appear once; the ten largest clones hold 1.8%. Source material: PBMCs. The receptors shown here come from a male donor in good health and CMV-seronegative.

V and J are TRBV27 and TRBJ2-5; 8 bases align to TRBD2. The CDR3 consists of 15 residues. V shed 2 bases and J 7 bases; nucleotides not matched to a gene: 9. Germline loops: CDR1 MNHEY, CDR2 SMNVEV (reference sequence). The CDR3 sequence is CASSLNGGGGGTQYF. CDR3 coding DNA: TGTGCCAGCAGTTTAAACGGGGGGGGCGGAGGGACCCAGTACTTC.

This clone was seen only a few times. This CDR3 reads CASSLGPTVFSYEQYF. In DNA form, the CDR3 reads TGCGCCAGCAGCCTAGGGCCGACAGTCTTTTCCTACGAGCAGTACTTC. The chain links TRBV4-1 to TRBJ2-7; possibly TRBD1 for D (5 bases). The CDR3 loop spans 16 amino acids. The germline V and J ends were trimmed by 4 bases and 1 base, with 17 bases remaining between them. The V gene's germline CDR1 is MGHRA and CDR2 YSYEKL.

The genes are TRBV6-5 and TRBJ1-5; 8 positions match TRBD1. The CDR3 runs 14 residues. The trim removed 6 bases at V and 3 bases at J, leaving 4 bases unmatched. Germline V gene data show CDR1 as MNHEY and CDR2 as SVGAGI. CDR3: CASRDREYNQPQHF. The DNA of the CDR3 is TGTGCCAGCAGGGACAGGGAATACAATCAGCCCCAGCATTTT.

The chain couples TRBV6-1 to TRBJ1-5; TRBD1 matches 10 bases. Germline V gene sequence: CDR1 MNHNS, CDR2 SASEGT. After removal of 6 bases from V and 6 bases from J, the junction contained 8 bases not matched to a gene. There are 15 residues in the CDR3. CDR3 protein: CASSRTGGGVQPQHF. The DNA for the CDR3 is TGTGCCAGCAGCCGGACAGGGGGTGGTGTTCAGCCCCAGCATTTT.

The V gene is TRBV4-3, the J gene TRBJ2-7; TRBD1 matches 9 bases. This CDR3 comprises 15 residues. Germline loops: CDR1 LGHNA, CDR2 YSLEER. J was trimmed by 2 bases and V by 1 base; bases with no gene match: 3. The CDR3 sequence is CASSQGGTGTYEQYF. The DNA of the CDR3 is TGCGCCAGCAGCCAAGGCGGGACAGGGACCTACGAGCAGTACTTC.

This clone was found once. This chain connects TRBV27 to TRBJ2-3; 7 bases map to TRBD2. Trimming removed 5 bases from V and 2 bases from J; junction bases left unmatched: 4. The CDR3 consists of 14 residues. Germline assignment: CDR1 MNHEY and CDR2 SMNVEV (reference sequence). DNA of the CDR3: TGTGCCAGCAGTCCCGGGACTAACACAGATACGCAGTATTTT. This gives the protein CASSPGTNTDTQYF.

This chain links TRBV7-2 with TRBJ2-1; TRBD1 agrees at 8 bases. Germline loops: CDR1 SGHTA, CDR2 FQGNSA. V was clipped by 1 base and J by 9 bases; unmatched bases: 14. The CDR3 contains 17 residues. The CDR3 is CASSLVLRTTGAGEQFF. The CDR3 bases are TGTGCCAGCAGCTTAGTTTTGAGGACGACAGGGGCCGGTGAGCAGTTCTTC.

This clone appeared a single time. The chain employs TRBV5-1 and TRBJ2-7; D is perhaps TRBD2 (5 bases). CDR1 and CDR2 (germline): SGHRS, YFSETQ. Trimming took 3 bases from V and 6 from J, leaving 22 bases between them. This CDR3 has 16 amino acids. In nucleotides, the CDR3 is TGCGCCAGCAGCTCGGAGGTGGTTGGGCACCCCGGCGAGCAGTACTTC. The encoded protein is CASSSEVVGHPGEQYF.

This clone appeared a few times. The gene calls are TRBV30 and TRBJ2-5, with 9 bases matching TRBD2. Germline V gives CDR1 GTSNPN, CDR2 SVGIG (reference sequence). This CDR3 has 13 residues. With 4 bases clipped from V and 4 bases from J, the junction kept 4 bases outside the gene matches. The CDR3 sequence is CAWNRREGETQYF. For the CDR3, the DNA is TGTGCCTGGAACCGGCGGGAGGGAGAGACCCAGTACTTC.

Only one count was recorded for this clone. The V and J genes are TRBV19 and TRBJ1-2; TRBD1 agrees at 7 bases. After removal of 7 bases from V and 6 bases from J, the junction contained 8 bases not matched to a gene. The length of the CDR3 is 13 residues. In germline, CDR1 is LNHDA, CDR2 SQIVND (reference sequence). CDR3 amino acids: CASTADRENGYTF. The CDR3 DNA follows: TGTGCCAGTACCGCCGACAGGGAAAATGGCTACACCTTC. Drawing the rest from reference TRBV19 and TRBJ1-2, the complete variable domain is DGGITQSPKYLFRKEGQNVTLSCEQNLNHDAMYWYRQDPGQGLRLIYYSQIVNDFQKGDIAEGYSVSREKKESFPLTVTSAQKNPTAFYLCASTADRENGYTFGSGTRLTVV.

This chain joins TRBV30 and TRBJ1-2, with a tentative D call TRBD1 (5 bases). The CDR3 contains 13 residues. The germline CDR1 and CDR2 sequences are GTSNPN and SVGIG (reference sequence). V was trimmed by 2 bases and J by 2 bases, leaving 9 bases between them. The CDR3 DNA follows: TGTGCCTGGAGTCAGGACAACAACTATGGCTACACCTTC. It specifies CAWSQDNNYGYTF. Combining the CDR3 with reference TRBV30 and TRBJ1-2 gives the whole variable domain SQTIHQWPATLVQPVGSPLSLECTVEGTSNPNLYWYRQAAGRGLQLLFYSVGIGQISSEVPQNLSASRPQDRQFILSSKKLLLSDSGFYLCAWSQDNNYGYTFGSGTRLTVV.

V gene TRBV7-9 combines with J gene TRBJ2-1; D is perhaps TRBD2 (5 bases). With 5 bases removed from V and 2 bases from J, the gap between germline ends came to 19 bases. The CDR3 spans 17 residues. Germline assignment: CDR1 SEHNR and CDR2 FQNEAQ (reference sequence). CDR3 sequence: CASSPRPRGRAYNEQFF. The CDR3 DNA sequence: TGTGCCAGCAGCCCCCGTCCCCGGGGAAGGGCCTACAATGAGCAGTTCTTC.

The chain couples TRBV19 to TRBJ1-4, with D possibly matching TRBD1 (5 bases). This CDR3 is 15 amino acids long. With 3 bases removed from V and 2 bases from J, the gap between germline ends came to 10 bases. Germline lookup yields CDR1 LNHDA and CDR2 SQIVND (reference sequence). The CDR3 bases are TGTGCCAGTAGTATCAGTGGGGCGACTAATGAAAAACTGTTTTTT. It is translated as CASSISGATNEKLFF.

This chain links TRBV4-2 with TRBJ2-1; the match to TRBD2 covers 11 bases. Per germline, CDR1 LGHNA and CDR2 YNFKEQ. This CDR3 is 17 amino acids long. V shed 1 base and J 7 bases; nucleotides not matched to a gene: 9. The CDR3 nucleotides read TGTGCCAGCAGCCAAGGGGCTAGCGGGGGGAAGAGGAATGAGCAGTTCTTC. Protein sequence: CASSQGASGGKRNEQFF.

This chain joins TRBV7-3 and TRBJ2-6; 7 nucleotides align to TRBD1. Germline CDR1 reads SGHTA; CDR2 reads FQGTGA. The CDR3 sequence is 15 residues long. V lost 5 bases, J lost 2 bases, and 3 bases stayed unmatched. Written as DNA, the CDR3 is TGTGCCAGCAGCCTAGACAGGGCTGGGGCCAACGTCCTGACTTTC. Protein sequence: CASSLDRAGANVLTF.

The chain uses TRBV27 and TRBJ2-7; TRBD2 is a possible D gene (5 bases). Trimming removed 5 bases at V and 3 bases at J, with 14 bases between. The germline gives CDR1 MNHEY, CDR2 SMNVEV (reference sequence). The CDR3 has 14 amino acids. CDR3 sequence reads: CASSPLDRGYEQYF. The CDR3 coding sequence is TGTGCCAGCAGTCCTCTTGACCGGGGCTACGAGCAGTACTTC.

V usage is TRBV18 and J usage is TRBJ1-2; D is undetermined. V was shortened by 0 bases and J by 7 bases, with 15 bases between the two germline ends. The length of the CDR3 is 15 residues. From germline, CDR1 is KGHSH and CDR2 LQKENI. CDR3 sequence reads: CASSPPLPGPGGYTF. CDR3 in DNA: TGTGCCAGCTCACCACCCCTGCCCGGTCCGGGTGGCTACACCTTC.

The rearrangement joins TRBV10-3 to TRBJ2-7, with 9 nucleotides matching TRBD2. J gave up 4 bases and V 6 bases, and 10 bases lay outside the gene matches. The CDR3 contains 15 residues. CDR1 is ENHRY, CDR2 SYGVKD, per germline. CDR3 coding DNA: TGTGCCATCAGGGACCTAGCGGGATCGGGATACGAGCAGTACTTC. This sequence encodes CAIRDLAGSGYEQYF.

The chain is built from TRBV5-1 and TRBJ2-7, with 9 bases aligning to TRBD2. The trim removed 4 bases at V and 2 bases at J, leaving 4 bases unmatched. The germline V gene has CDR1 SGHRS and CDR2 YFSETQ. This CDR3 is 14 amino acids long. The CDR3 DNA follows: TGCGCCAGCAGCCTAGCGGGGAGCGCCTACGAGCAGTACTTC. The encoded protein is CASSLAGSAYEQYF.

V and J are TRBV21-1 and TRBJ1-5. TRBV21-1 is termed a pseudogene. This CDR3 comprises 18 residues. The CDR3 DNA follows: TGTGCCAGCAGCAGATCAGACTCGCGCATCTATAGCAATCAGCCCCAGCATTTT. Translating it yields CASSRSDSRIYSNQPQHF.

The chain joins TRBV9 to TRBJ2-2; a possible D gene is TRBD1 (6 bases). This CDR3 region has 12 residues. V dropped 6 bases and J dropped 7 bases, with 10 bases sitting between them. The germline V gene encodes CDR1 SGDLS and CDR2 YYNGEE. The CDR3: CASTQGGGELFF. CDR3 bases: TGTGCCAGCACACAGGGCGGCGGGGAGCTGTTTTTT. The full variable domain, rest sourced from reference TRBV9 and TRBJ2-2, is DSGVTQTPKHLITATGQRVTLRCSPRSGDLSVYWYQQSLDQGLQFLIQYYNGEERAKGNILERFSAQQFPDLHSELNLSSLELGDSALYFCASTQGGGELFFGEGSRLTVL.

This clone appeared once. The chain combines TRBV7-2 with TRBJ2-1, with 13 bases identical to TRBD2. The CDR3 length is 14 residues. Germline CDR1 SGHTA, CDR2 FQGNSA. V shed 5 bases, J shed 9 bases, and the junction held 4 bases outside the gene matches. CDR3 sequence reads: CASSRTSGSSEQFF. The CDR3 DNA sequence: TGTGCCAGCAGCAGGACTAGCGGGAGCTCTGAGCAGTTCTTC.

The V gene is TRBV6-5, the J gene TRBJ1-1; D remains unclear. Germline loops: CDR1 MNHEY, CDR2 SVGAGI. The CDR3 sequence is 15 residues long. V was pared by 10 bases and J by 3 bases, with 21 bases between. The CDR3 DNA reads TGTGCCACCAATTCGGACCGGGAAAGGGACACTGAAGCTTTCTTT. Translating it yields CATNSDRERDTEAFF.

This sequence joins TRBV19 and TRBJ1-1; 9 bases fit TRBD1. The CDR3 runs 15 residues. J gave up 4 bases and V 1 base, and 4 bases lay outside the gene matches. Per the germline V gene, CDR1 is LNHDA and CDR2 is SQIVND (reference sequence). DNA for the CDR3: TGTGCCAGTAGTATAGGAGGGACAGGGAGCACTGAAGCTTTCTTT. Its translation: CASSIGGTGSTEAFF.

This clone has more than one count but fewer than ten. The genes are TRBV6-1 and TRBJ2-7; D possibly corresponds to TRBD2 (6 bases). The CDR3 runs 16 residues. The V gene's germline CDR1 is MNHNS and CDR2 SASEGT. With 2 bases removed from V and 3 bases from J, the gap between germline ends came to 17 bases. CDR3 sequence (DNA): TGTGCCAGCAGTGAAAGAGGCGGGACGGAGGGCTACGAGCAGTACTTC. Amino acids: CASSERGGTEGYEQYF.

This chain uses TRBV13 with TRBJ1-5; 7 positions agree with TRBD1. After removal of 5 bases from V and 5 bases from J, the junction contained 3 bases not matched to a gene. Germline V CDR1 and CDR2: PRHDT, FYEKMQ (reference sequence). The CDR3 loop spans 13 amino acids. The CDR3 loop is CASSIDRDQPQHF. The CDR3 DNA is TGTGCCAGCAGCATAGACAGGGATCAGCCCCAGCATTTT.

The chain has TRBV7-9 and TRBJ1-1; D is undetermined. This CDR3 comprises 11 residues. Germline values: CDR1 SEHNR, CDR2 FQNEAQ (reference sequence). With 5 bases removed from V and 3 bases from J, the gap between germline ends came to 4 bases. DNA of the CDR3: TGTGCCAGCAGCCAGTACACTGAAGCTTTCTTT. Amino acids: CASSQYTEAFF.

The CDR3 region is CASSDVGQGVDTQYF. CDR3 DNA: TGTGCCAGTAGTGATGTAGGTCAGGGGGTAGATACGCAGTATTTT. The V call is TRBV19, the J call TRBJ2-3, with 7 bases matching TRBD1. Germline loops: CDR1 LNHDA, CDR2 SQIVND (reference sequence). V was pared by 5 bases and J by 5 bases, with 10 bases of the junction left unmatched. This CDR3 spans 15 amino acids.